Sequencing of this T cell receptor beta chain was carried out in a study of blood T cell repertoires in COVID-19. Across the study: The cDNA or gDNA used as material had been derived from T cells, B-cell-depleted T cells, or PBMCs.

Clones were sequenced by immunoSEQ multiplex PCR, and TCRdb holds only the in-frame ones, with some missing. The table includes hundreds of thousands of clones, more than 80% detected once. Germline lookup yields CDR1 MDHEN and CDR2 SYDVKM. V gave up 3 bases and J gave up 4 bases, with 12 bases separating them. The CDR3 length is 14 residues. The chain recombines TRBV28 with TRBJ1-1; D might be TRBD1 (5 bases). This sequence originates from a woman of 80 years or more with acute or convalescent COVID-19. Sequencing used peripheral blood. CDR3 sequence (DNA): TGTGCCAGCAGTTTCTCCGACAGAACCACTGAAGCTTTCTTT. Translating it yields CASSFSDRTTEAFF.